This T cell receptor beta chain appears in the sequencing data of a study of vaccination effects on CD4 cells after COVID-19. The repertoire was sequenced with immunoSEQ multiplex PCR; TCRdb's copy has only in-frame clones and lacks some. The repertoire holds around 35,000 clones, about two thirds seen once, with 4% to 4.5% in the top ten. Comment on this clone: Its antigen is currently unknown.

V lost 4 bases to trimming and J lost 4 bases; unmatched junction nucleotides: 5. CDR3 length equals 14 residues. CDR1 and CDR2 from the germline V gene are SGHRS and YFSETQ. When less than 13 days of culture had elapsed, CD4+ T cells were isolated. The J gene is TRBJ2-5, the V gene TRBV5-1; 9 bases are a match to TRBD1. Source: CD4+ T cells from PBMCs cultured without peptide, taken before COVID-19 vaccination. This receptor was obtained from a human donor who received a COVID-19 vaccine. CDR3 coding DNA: TGCGCCAGCAGCGTAGGACAGGGGACAGAGACCCAGTACTTC. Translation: CASSVGQGTETQYF.